This TCR beta chain was obtained from a study of shared clonotypes between healthy human individuals. Overall study context: Each donor's CD8 memory used one plate, CD8 naive two, each CD4 subset three.

The CDR3 is made up of 15 amino acids. Per the germline V gene, CDR1 is SGHAT and CDR2 is FQNNGV. V shed 0 bases and J shed 1 base, with 9 bases lying between them. The naive CD8 population came from CD45RO-negative cells selected for CCR7, without terminally differentiated effector memory CD45RA+ cells. Adult Caucasians living in Nashville, Tennessee made up all of the donors. This table comes from immunoSEQ multiplex PCR, and its TCRdb copy is limited to in-frame clones, with some not included. The data show around 2,000,000 clones, with about 95% seen just once and 1.2% held by the top ten. The TCR comes from a man younger than 35 in good health. Sequencing input: naive CD8+ T cells sorted from blood. The gene calls are TRBV11-2 and TRBJ2-5; D not certain. CDR3 nucleotides: TGTGCCAGCAGCTTAGATCACGGCAGCCAAGAGACCCAGTACTTC. Amino acids: CASSLDHGSQETQYF.